These T cell receptor beta chains were read from a single sample in a study of control samples from healthy donors and cancer patients. TCRdb's table, derived via immunoSEQ multiplex PCR, lists solely in-frame clones and lacks some. The sample has about 180,000 clones, roughly 89% seen once; the top ten hold roughly 1.3%. Input material: blood. These receptors were obtained from a woman aged 50 to 60 in good health. CDR3s leave out the opening cysteine and the closing phenylalanine or tryptophan. The order of the fields is V gene, CDR3 protein.

>TRBV7-2
ASSTRLALAKNIQY
>TRBV7-8
ASSSTGAGNTIY
>TRBV3-1/TRBV3-2
ASSLRDPGHYEQY
>TRBV30
AWSDTNSPLH
>TRBV19
ASSIERYHEQY
>TRBV4-3
ASSRGQGADTQY
>TRBV9
ASSPRSGGGETQY
>TRBV7-6
ASSSIDRGNGYT
>TRBV18
ASSPTDRGLEKLF
>TRBV14
ASSQDLTANYGYT
>TRBV19
ASSIDRYEQY
>TRBV27
ASSLVIAHSYNEQF
>TRBV7-3
ASSKQGLGSYEQY
>TRBV6-6
ASSYWDRSSGNTIY
>TRBV2
ASSLTSGDNSPLH
>TRBV6-1
ASSERAGWGGYT
>TRBV5-4
ASSFGVGRETQY
>TRBV3-1/TRBV3-2
ASSQRQGVPLH
>TRBV28
ASSRIVGVYGYT
>TRBV6-5
ASSYQGDTEAF
>TRBV2
ASSHSRVPYEQY
>TRBV7-2
ASSLGSLAGTWTGELF
>TRBV3-1/TRBV3-2
ASSLPGSGGRQETQY
>TRBV6-2/TRBV6-3
ASSYPDRWEQF
>TRBV19
ASSGPTGNNSPLH
>TRBV29-1
SVDSYNEQF
>TRBV19
ASSPGEGPT
>TRBV5-4
ASSLLLAGDETQY
>TRBV4-3
ASSQYDRVSTDTQY
>TRBV15
ATSRDTAGPETQY
>TRBV19
ASSVGPPNSPLH
>TRBV28
ASYRGLYSNQPQH
>TRBV28
ASSPLGVGVNTEAF
>TRBV7-9
ASSTITRDIAGEQY
>TRBV7-6
ASSLSRGSADTQY
>TRBV28
ASTSGYNNQPQH
>TRBV5-1
ASSSAGGFSGNTIY
>TRBV28
ASSYHTRGYT
>TRBV4-1
ASSRTGNNNEKLF
>TRBV12-3/TRBV12-4
ASSRTGTGELF
>TRBV2
ASSVGVYTDTQY
>TRBV6-2/TRBV6-3
ASSYSTETQY
>TRBV7-9
ASSLDRGLEQF
>TRBV7-2
ASSIAYRVGLADTQY
>TRBV9
ASSAERSGTGGSPLH
>TRBV7-9
ASSAVSSNQPQH
>TRBV5-1
ASGPGTPIYEQY
>TRBV6-5
ASSYRWGTDTQY
>TRBV27
ASSLFQGAAIGKLF
>TRBV27
ASSFMNTGELF